The 24 T cell receptor beta chains in this list originate from one sample, sequenced in a study of regulatory T cells in long-lasting Graves disease. CDR3 regions were amplified by Arm-PCR using iRepertoire HTBI primers to build TCR beta libraries. In TCRdb, the multiplex PCR reads were re-called with MiXCR into one record per CDR3 protein. The repertoire consists of about 430,000 distinct CDR3 sequences, with 15% occurring once and the leading ten covering about 8.2%. The time point is: newly diagnosed GD, antithyroid drugs for less than 3 months. The TCR library used RNA extracted from PBMCs. In addition, the sample was reused for a study of T cells in Graves' hyperthyroidism and ophthalmopathy.

The material sequenced was peripheral blood mononuclear cells (PBMCs), taken at new diagnosis, from a patient treated with antithyroid drugs. Receptors were obtained from a middle-aged woman with Graves disease.

The chain joins TRBV28 to TRBJ2-5; 9 bases agree with TRBD2. This CDR3 spans 17 amino acids. V shed 3 bases, J shed 2 bases, and the junction held 10 bases outside the gene matches. CDR1 is MDHEN, CDR2 SYDVKM, per germline. The CDR3 DNA reads as TGTGCCAGCAGTTTCCCCAAAAGAGCGGGGGGACAAGAGACCCAGTACTTC. Translated, it gives CASSFPKRAGGQETQYF.

This clonotype was counted many times. The chain employs TRBV20-1 and TRBJ2-1; 8 positions match TRBD1. Germline CDR1 reads DFQATT; CDR2 reads SNEGSKA (reference sequence). V shed 1 base, J shed 10 bases, and the junction held 12 bases outside the gene matches. This CDR3 has 15 amino acids. Written as DNA, the CDR3 is TGCAGTGCTAGAGTGTTAATGGACAGGGTCGGGGAGCAGTTCTTC. Encoded protein: CSARVLMDRVGEQFF.

This clonotype has at least ten counts. This chain uses TRBV20-1 with TRBJ2-2; D is perhaps TRBD2 (6 bases). The germline gives CDR1 DFQATT, CDR2 SNEGSKA (reference sequence). Trimming stripped 0 bases from V and 6 bases from J, with 14 bases between. The CDR3 totals 15 residues. The CDR3 sequence: CSARDPRLEAGELFF. CDR3 sequence (DNA): TGCAGTGCTAGAGATCCCAGACTAGAGGCCGGGGAGCTGTTTTTT.

Many counts were recorded for this clonotype. The chain carries TRBV2 and TRBJ1-2; TRBD1 is a possible D gene (6 bases). V lost 2 bases to trimming and J lost 6 bases, with 13 bases between them. The CDR3 has 14 amino acids. The germline V gene has CDR1 SNHLY and CDR2 FYNNEI. The CDR3 protein is CASSEQDSPHGYTF. The DNA for the CDR3 is TGTGCCAGCAGTGAACAGGACAGCCCGCATGGCTACACCTTC.

V and J are TRBV29-1 and TRBJ1-4; 8 bases map to TRBD1. This CDR3 spans 15 amino acids. In germline, CDR1 is SQVTM, CDR2 ANQGSEA. Trimming cost V 4 bases and J 0 bases; bases outside gene matches: 4. CDR3 coding DNA: TGCAGCGTTGCGGGACAGGTCGCAACTAATGAAAAACTGTTTTTT. The encoded protein is CSVAGQVATNEKLFF.

J is TRBJ1-6 and V is TRBV7-6, with unresolved D. CDR1 and CDR2 from the germline V gene are SGHVS and FNYEAQ. The length of the CDR3 is 16 residues. Trimming took 5 bases from V and 7 from J, leaving 18 bases between them. CDR3 coding DNA: TGTGCCAGCAGCCAGGATCGACAAGGGCTGAATTCACCCCTCCACTTT. Protein sequence: CASSQDRQGLNSPLHF.

V and J are TRBV28 and TRBJ2-5; 8 bases agree with TRBD2. With 6 bases clipped from V and 3 bases from J, the junction kept 9 bases outside the gene matches. The CDR3 contains 15 residues. CDR1 and CDR2 (germline): MDHEN, SYDVKM. The CDR3 sequence is CASRVGTSLEETQYF. The DNA of the CDR3 is TGTGCCAGCAGAGTCGGGACTAGTCTCGAAGAGACCCAGTACTTC.

The table lists this clonotype with many counts. The chain links TRBV19 to TRBJ1-1, with TRBD1 matching 9 bases. Germline V gene lookup returns CDR1 LNHDA and CDR2 SQIVND (reference sequence). Trimming removed 7 bases from V and 1 base from J; junction bases left unmatched: 7. This CDR3 has 15 amino acids. In DNA form, the CDR3 reads TGTGCCAGTAACCCGGGACAGGGACCGAACACTGAAGCTTTCTTT. It is translated as CASNPGQGPNTEAFF.

This clonotype was observed many times. V is TRBV2 and J is TRBJ1-1; D unclear. The CDR3 loop spans 13 amino acids. Germline V lookup: CDR1 SNHLY, CDR2 FYNNEI. V was shortened by 7 bases and J by 7 bases, with 16 bases between the two germline ends. The CDR3 nucleotides read TGTGCCAGCACCGAGCCCGGAGCCGTTGAAGCTTTCTTT. It codes for CASTEPGAVEAFF.

This clonotype was found many times. The chain uses TRBV5-1 and TRBJ2-1, with TRBD1 identical over 7 bases. In germline, CDR1 is SGHRS, CDR2 YFSETQ. The CDR3 has 15 amino acids. The V and J ends lost 0 bases and 3 bases, in that order; junction bases with no gene match: 3. The CDR3 protein is CASSLAPGGYNEQFF. For the CDR3, the DNA is TGCGCCAGCAGCTTGGCGCCAGGGGGCTACAATGAGCAGTTCTTC.

This clonotype was counted ten times or more. The chain is built from TRBV11-1 and TRBJ2-1, with a weak D call TRBD2 (5 bases). V was shortened by 1 base and J by 9 bases, with 16 bases between the two germline ends. CDR3 length: 15 amino acids. Germline V gene lookup returns CDR1 SGHAT and CDR2 FQDESV (reference sequence). The CDR3 protein is CASSLVGSHAGEQFF. The DNA for the CDR3 is TGTGCCAGCAGCTTAGTCGGCTCCCACGCGGGTGAGCAGTTCTTC.

This clonotype was observed a handful of times. The chain links TRBV9 to TRBJ2-6; tentatively, D is TRBD2 (5 bases). Trimming stripped 3 bases from V and 1 base from J, with 8 bases between. The CDR3 runs to 15 residues. Per the germline V gene, CDR1 is SGDLS and CDR2 is YYNGEE. The CDR3, as DNA: TGTGCCAGCAGCGAGAGAGGGTCTGGGGCCAACGTCCTGACTTTC. It encodes CASSERGSGANVLTF.

This chain joins TRBV19 and TRBJ1-1; D unresolved. The germline CDR1 and CDR2 sequences are LNHDA and SQIVND (reference sequence). The CDR3 has 14 amino acids. The V and J ends lost 3 bases and 1 base respectively, with 9 bases between them. CDR3 amino acids: CASSIIGKNTEAFF. The CDR3 region has the DNA TGTGCCAGTAGTATTATCGGTAAGAACACTGAAGCTTTCTTT.

This clonotype was seen repeatedly, ten times or more. This chain uses TRBV6-5 with TRBJ1-5, with D uncertain. Trimming took off 0 bases at V and 0 bases at J, with 15 bases between the two ends. CDR1 and CDR2 from the germline V gene are MNHEY and SVGAGI. The length of the CDR3 is 18 residues. The CDR3 coding sequence is TGTGCCAGCAGTTACTCTCCCGGACGCGGTAATAGCAATCAGCCCCAGCATTTT. Translated: CASSYSPGRGNSNQPQHF.

This clonotype was detected many times. V gene TRBV11-2 combines with J gene TRBJ1-1; D call uncertain. The V gene's germline CDR1 is SGHAT and CDR2 FQNNGV. V lost 0 bases and J 5 bases, leaving 7 bases between the germline ends. The CDR3 consists of 13 residues. The CDR3 DNA reads as TGTGCCAGCAGCTTAGATTCCGCAACTGAAGCTTTCTTT. Residues: CASSLDSATEAFF.

This clonotype was seen ten or more times. The genes are TRBV2 and TRBJ2-1, with 8 bases fitting TRBD2. The CDR3 has 15 residues. Germline CDR1 is SNHLY and CDR2 is FYNNEI. V was pared by 4 bases and J by 2 bases, with 4 bases of the junction left unmatched. CDR3 DNA: TGTGCCAGCAGTGGAAGACTAGCGCCCTACAATGAGCAGTTCTTC. Translating gives CASSGRLAPYNEQFF.

This clonotype was recorded many times. The chain combines TRBV5-6 with TRBJ2-2; D uncertain. There are 12 residues in the CDR3. Trimming shortened V by 4 bases and J by 7 bases, and 8 bases separated the two germline ends. The germline V gene has CDR1 SGHDT and CDR2 YYEEEE. The CDR3 nucleotides are TGTGCCAGCAGCCCTGGTGGCGGGGAGCTGTTTTTT. Translation gives CASSPGGGELFF.

This clonotype was recorded many times. This chain connects TRBV30 to TRBJ2-7, with D perhaps TRBD2 (7 bases). The CDR3 covers 15 residues. Trimming took 1 base from V and 3 from J, leaving 16 bases between them. Looked up from germline, CDR1 is GTSNPN and CDR2 is SVGIG (reference sequence). Here the CDR3 reads CAWSEGGDFLYEQYF. The CDR3 DNA reads as TGTGCCTGGAGTGAAGGGGGGGATTTTCTCTACGAGCAGTACTTC.

In the case of this clonotype: With a far larger clone one base away, a read error is the likely cause. This rearrangement joins TRBV7-2 to TRBJ2-5; D not resolved. The V end lost 5 bases, the J end lost 3 bases, and 10 bases lay between the germline ends. Germline CDR1 is SGHTA and CDR2 is FQGNSA. The CDR3 sequence is 13 residues long. CDR3 sequence reads: CTSSPTYEETQYF. The CDR3 DNA sequence: TGTACCAGCAGCCCTACATACGAAGAGACCCAGTACTTC.

This clonotype was seen repeatedly, ten times or more. This chain joins TRBV28 and TRBJ1-3, with a weak D call TRBD1 (6 bases). This CDR3 has 17 residues. Germline V gene data show CDR1 as MDHEN and CDR2 as SYDVKM. Trimming stripped 1 base from V and 0 bases from J, with 13 bases between. CDR3 in DNA: TGTGCCAGCAGTTTATATGGAGGGGGGCACTCTGGAAACACCATATATTTT. It yields the protein CASSLYGGGHSGNTIYF.

This clonotype has a count of ten or more. The J gene is TRBJ2-6, the V gene TRBV30; D not certain. Germline V gives CDR1 GTSNPN, CDR2 SVGIG (reference sequence). CDR3 length equals 14 residues. The V end was cut by 1 base, the J end by 0 bases, with 4 bases between. CDR3 coding DNA: TGTGCCTGGAGTGACAGCTCTGGGGCCAACGTCCTGACTTTC. This encodes CAWSDSSGANVLTF. Full variable domain (rest looked up from reference TRBV30 and TRBJ2-6): SQTIHQWPATLVQPVGSPLSLECTVEGTSNPNLYWYRQAAGRGLQLLFYSVGIGQISSEVPQNLSASRPQDRQFILSSKKLLLSDSGFYLCAWSDSSGANVLTFGAGSRLTVL.

The sample holds many counts of this clonotype. The CDR3 loop is CAWSRPLGLAGVRNEQFF. The CDR3 DNA reads TGTGCCTGGAGTCGACCTCTCGGACTAGCGGGAGTAAGGAATGAGCAGTTCTTC. The J gene is TRBJ2-1, the V gene TRBV30; 13 nucleotides agree with TRBD2. The CDR3 spans 18 residues. Germline trimming cut 2 bases from V and 7 bases from J; bases unmatched to any gene: 14. The V gene's germline CDR1 is GTSNPN and CDR2 SVGIG (reference sequence).

This rearrangement joins TRBV24-1 to TRBJ2-2, with 9 bases aligning to TRBD1. CDR3 length: 15 amino acids. V gave up 7 bases and J gave up 6 bases; unmatched junction bases: 8. Germline V gives CDR1 KGHDR, CDR2 SFDVKD. The CDR3 sequence is CATSSRQGGAGELFF. Here the CDR3 DNA reads TGTGCCACCAGCTCCCGACAGGGGGGGGCCGGGGAGCTGTTTTTT.

V gene TRBV11-1 combines with J gene TRBJ2-1; 13 bases align to TRBD2. With 5 bases clipped from V and 3 bases from J, the junction kept 10 bases outside the gene matches. The CDR3 is 18 residues long. Per germline, CDR1 SGHAT and CDR2 FQDESV (reference sequence). The CDR3 loop reads CASSPIGTSGADYNEQFF. CDR3 sequence (DNA): TGTGCCAGCAGCCCGATCGGGACTAGCGGGGCCGACTACAATGAGCAGTTCTTC.